This TCR beta chain originates from a study of shared clonotypes between healthy human individuals. This CDR3 comprises 14 residues. Trimming stripped 1 base from V and 5 bases from J, with 11 bases between. Germline values: CDR1 SGHDT, CDR2 YYEEEE. Profiling relied on immunoSEQ multiplex PCR, and the TCRdb table lists in-frame clones only, not all of them. This table has almost 750,000 clones, about two thirds appearing once. Sequenced sample: memory CD4+ T cells sorted from blood. Noted subset: CD45RA-negative fraction. The TCR sequence derives from a woman younger than 45 in good health. The genes are TRBV5-6 and TRBJ2-3; D is perhaps TRBD2 (6 bases). The chain's CDR3 is CASSLLRGVDTQYF. CDR3 nucleotides: TGTGCCAGCAGCTTGCTGCGGGGTGTAGATACGCAGTATTTT.